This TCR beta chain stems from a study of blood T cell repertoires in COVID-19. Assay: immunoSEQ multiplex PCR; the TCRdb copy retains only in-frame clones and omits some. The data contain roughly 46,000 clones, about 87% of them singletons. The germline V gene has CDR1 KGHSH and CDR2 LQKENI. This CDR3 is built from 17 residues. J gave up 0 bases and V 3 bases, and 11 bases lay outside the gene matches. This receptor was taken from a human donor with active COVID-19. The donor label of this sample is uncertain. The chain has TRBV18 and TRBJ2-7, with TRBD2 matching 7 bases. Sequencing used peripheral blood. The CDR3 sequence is CASSPGLAGQSSYEQYF. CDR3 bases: TGTGCCAGCTCACCCGGTTTAGCGGGCCAGAGCTCCTACGAGCAGTACTTC.